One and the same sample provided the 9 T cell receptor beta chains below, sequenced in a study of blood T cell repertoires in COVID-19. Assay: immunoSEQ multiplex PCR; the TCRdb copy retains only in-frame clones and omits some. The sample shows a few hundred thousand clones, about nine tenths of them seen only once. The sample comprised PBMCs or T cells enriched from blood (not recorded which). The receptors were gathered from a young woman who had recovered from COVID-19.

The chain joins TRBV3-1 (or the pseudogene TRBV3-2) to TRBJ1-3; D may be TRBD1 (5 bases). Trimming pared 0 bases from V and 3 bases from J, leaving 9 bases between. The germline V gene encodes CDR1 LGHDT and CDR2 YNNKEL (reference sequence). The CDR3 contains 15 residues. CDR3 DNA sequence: TGTGCCAGCAGCCAAGAGCAGGGATATGGAAACACCATATATTTT. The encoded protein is CASSQEQGYGNTIYF.

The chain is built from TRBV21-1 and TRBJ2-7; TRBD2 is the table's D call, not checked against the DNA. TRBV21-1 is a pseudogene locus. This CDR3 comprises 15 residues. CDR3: CASSKGGLNSYEQYF. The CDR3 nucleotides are TGTGCCAGCAGCAAAGGGGGACTTAACTCCTACGAGCAGTACTTC.

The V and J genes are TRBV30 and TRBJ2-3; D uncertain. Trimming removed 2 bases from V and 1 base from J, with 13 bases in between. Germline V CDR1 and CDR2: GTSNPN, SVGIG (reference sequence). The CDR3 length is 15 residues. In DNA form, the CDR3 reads TGTGCCTGGAGTATCGGGTCATGGGGCACAGATACGCAGTATTTT. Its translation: CAWSIGSWGTDTQYF. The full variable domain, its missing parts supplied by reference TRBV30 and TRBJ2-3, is SQTIHQWPATLVQPVGSPLSLECTVEGTSNPNLYWYRQAAGRGLQLLFYSVGIGQISSEVPQNLSASRPQDRQFILSSKKLLLSDSGFYLCAWSIGSWGTDTQYFGPGTRLTVL.

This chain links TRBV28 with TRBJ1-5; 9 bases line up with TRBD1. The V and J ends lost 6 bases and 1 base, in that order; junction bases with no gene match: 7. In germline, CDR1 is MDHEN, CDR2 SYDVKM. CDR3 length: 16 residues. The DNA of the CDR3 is TGTGCCAGCAGGTCTTCCGGGACAGGGAGCAATCAGCCCCAGCATTTT. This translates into CASRSSGTGSNQPQHF.

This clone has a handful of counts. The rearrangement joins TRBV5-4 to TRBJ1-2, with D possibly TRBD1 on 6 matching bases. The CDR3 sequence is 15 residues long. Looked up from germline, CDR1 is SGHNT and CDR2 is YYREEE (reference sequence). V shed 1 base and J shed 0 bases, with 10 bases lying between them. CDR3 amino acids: CASSLMGASNYGYTF. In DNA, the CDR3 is TGTGCCAGCAGCTTGATGGGGGCTTCTAACTATGGCTACACCTTC.

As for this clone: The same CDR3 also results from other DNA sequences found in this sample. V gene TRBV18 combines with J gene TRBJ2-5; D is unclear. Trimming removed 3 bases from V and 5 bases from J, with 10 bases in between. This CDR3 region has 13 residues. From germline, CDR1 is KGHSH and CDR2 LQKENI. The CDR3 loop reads CASSPSLGETQYF. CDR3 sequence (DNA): TGTGCCAGCTCACCGTCCCTCGGGGAGACCCAGTACTTC. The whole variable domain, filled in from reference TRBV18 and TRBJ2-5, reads NAGVMQNPRHLVRRRGQEARLRCSPMKGHSHVYWYRQLPEEGLKFMVYLQKENIIDESGMPKERFSAEFPKEGPSILRIQQVVRGDSAAYFCASSPSLGETQYFGPGTRLLVL.

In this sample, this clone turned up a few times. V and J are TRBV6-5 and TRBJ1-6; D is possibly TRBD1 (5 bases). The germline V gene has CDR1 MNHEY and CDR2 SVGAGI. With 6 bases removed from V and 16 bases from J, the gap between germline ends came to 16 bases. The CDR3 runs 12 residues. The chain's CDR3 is CASRPAGGLLHF. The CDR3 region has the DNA TGTGCCAGCAGACCCGCTGGGGGACTACTCCACTTT.

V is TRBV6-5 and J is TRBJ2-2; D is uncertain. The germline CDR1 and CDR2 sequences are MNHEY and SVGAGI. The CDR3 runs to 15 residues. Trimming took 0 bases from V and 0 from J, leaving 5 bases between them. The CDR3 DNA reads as TGTGCCAGCAGTTACTCGTTAGCGAACACCGGGGAGCTGTTTTTT. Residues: CASSYSLANTGELFF.

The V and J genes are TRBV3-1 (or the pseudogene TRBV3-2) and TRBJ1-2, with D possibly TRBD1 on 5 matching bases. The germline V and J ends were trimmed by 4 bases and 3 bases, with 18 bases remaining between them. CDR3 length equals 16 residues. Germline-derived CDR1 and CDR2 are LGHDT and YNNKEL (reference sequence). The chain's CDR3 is CASSLGVGGPYYGYTF. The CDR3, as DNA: TGTGCCAGCAGCCTAGGGGTAGGAGGGCCATACTATGGCTACACCTTC.